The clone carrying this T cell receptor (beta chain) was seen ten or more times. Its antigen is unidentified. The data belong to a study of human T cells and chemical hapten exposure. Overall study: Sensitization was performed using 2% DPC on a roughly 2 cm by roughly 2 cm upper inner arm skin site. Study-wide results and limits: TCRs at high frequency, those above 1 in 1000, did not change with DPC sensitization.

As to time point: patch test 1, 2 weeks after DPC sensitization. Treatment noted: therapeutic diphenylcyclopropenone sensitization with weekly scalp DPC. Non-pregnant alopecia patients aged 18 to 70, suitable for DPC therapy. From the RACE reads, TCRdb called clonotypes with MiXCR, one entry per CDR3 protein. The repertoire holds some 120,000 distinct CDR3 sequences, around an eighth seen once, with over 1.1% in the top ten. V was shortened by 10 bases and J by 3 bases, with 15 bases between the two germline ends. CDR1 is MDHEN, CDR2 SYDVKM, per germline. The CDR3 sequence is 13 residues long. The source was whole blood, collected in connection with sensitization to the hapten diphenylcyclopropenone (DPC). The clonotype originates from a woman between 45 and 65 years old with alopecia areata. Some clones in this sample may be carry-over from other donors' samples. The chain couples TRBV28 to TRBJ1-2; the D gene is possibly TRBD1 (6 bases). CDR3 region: CANWGRGDYGYTF. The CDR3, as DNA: TGTGCCAACTGGGGTAGGGGGGACTATGGCTACACCTTC.